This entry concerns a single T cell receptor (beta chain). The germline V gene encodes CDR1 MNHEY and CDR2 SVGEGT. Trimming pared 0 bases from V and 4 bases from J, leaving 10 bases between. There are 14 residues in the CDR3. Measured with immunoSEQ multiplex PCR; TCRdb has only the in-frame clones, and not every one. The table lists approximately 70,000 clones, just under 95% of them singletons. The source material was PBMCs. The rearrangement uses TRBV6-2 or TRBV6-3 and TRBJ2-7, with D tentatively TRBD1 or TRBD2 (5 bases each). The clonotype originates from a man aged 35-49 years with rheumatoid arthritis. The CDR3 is CASSYSGTVYEQYF. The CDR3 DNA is TGTGCCAGCAGTTACTCTGGGACGGTATACGAGCAGTACTTC.